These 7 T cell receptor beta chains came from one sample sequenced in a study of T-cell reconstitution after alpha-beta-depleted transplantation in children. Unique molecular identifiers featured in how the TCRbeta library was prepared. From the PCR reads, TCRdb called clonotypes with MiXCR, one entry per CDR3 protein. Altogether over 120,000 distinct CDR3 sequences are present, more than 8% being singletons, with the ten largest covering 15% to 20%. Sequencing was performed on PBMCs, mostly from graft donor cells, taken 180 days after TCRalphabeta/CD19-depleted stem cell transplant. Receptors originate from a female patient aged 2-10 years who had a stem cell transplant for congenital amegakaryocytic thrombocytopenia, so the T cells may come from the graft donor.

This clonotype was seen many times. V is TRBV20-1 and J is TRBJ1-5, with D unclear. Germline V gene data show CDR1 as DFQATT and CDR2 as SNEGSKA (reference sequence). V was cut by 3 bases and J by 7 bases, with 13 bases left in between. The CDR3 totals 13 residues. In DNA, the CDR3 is TGCAGTGCTAGGGCAGCTATGGGGCAGCCCCAGCATTTT. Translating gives CSARAAMGQPQHF.

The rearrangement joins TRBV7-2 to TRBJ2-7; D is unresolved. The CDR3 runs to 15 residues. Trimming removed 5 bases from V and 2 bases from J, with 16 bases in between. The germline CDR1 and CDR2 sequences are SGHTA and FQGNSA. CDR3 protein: CASSTRPGTTYEQYF. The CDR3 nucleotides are TGTGCCAGCAGCACACGGCCGGGCACCACCTACGAGCAGTACTTC.

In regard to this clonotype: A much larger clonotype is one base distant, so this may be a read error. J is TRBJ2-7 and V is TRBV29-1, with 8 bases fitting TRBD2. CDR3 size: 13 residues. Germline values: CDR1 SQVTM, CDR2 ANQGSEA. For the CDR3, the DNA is TGCGGCGTTGGGACTAGATCCCTGGAGCGGCAGTACTTC. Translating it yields CGVGTRSLERQYF.

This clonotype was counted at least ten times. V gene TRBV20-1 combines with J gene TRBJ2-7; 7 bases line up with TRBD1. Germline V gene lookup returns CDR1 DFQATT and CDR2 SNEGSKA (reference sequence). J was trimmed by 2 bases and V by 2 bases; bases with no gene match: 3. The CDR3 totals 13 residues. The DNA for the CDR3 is TGCAGTGCTAGACCGACAGGGACCTACGAGCAGTACTTC. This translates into CSARPTGTYEQYF.

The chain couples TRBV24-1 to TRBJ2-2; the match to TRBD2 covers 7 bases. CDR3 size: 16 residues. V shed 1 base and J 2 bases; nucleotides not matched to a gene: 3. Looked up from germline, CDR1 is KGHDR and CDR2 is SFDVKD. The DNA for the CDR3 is TGTGCCACCAGTGATTTATCTAGCGGAAACACCGGGGAGCTGTTTTTT. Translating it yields CATSDLSSGNTGELFF.

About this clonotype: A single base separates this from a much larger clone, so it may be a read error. As DNA, the CDR3 is TGCAGTGCTCGCACAGGGGGCAGAGTTTTCTTT. This translates into CSARTGGRVFF. This chain connects TRBV20-1 to TRBJ1-1, with 9 bases aligning to TRBD1. Germline V gives CDR1 DFQATT, CDR2 SNEGSKA (reference sequence). The V gene end was trimmed by 5 bases and the J gene end by 13 bases; junction bases not matched to a gene: 8. The CDR3 totals 11 residues.

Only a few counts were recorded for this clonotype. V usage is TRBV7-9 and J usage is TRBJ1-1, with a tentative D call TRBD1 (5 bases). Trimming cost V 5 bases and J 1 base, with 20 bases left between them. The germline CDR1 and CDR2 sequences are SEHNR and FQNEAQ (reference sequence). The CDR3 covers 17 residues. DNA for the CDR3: TGTGCCAGCAGCCCTGAGGGGCCAGGGTTGGGGAACACTGAAGCTTTCTTT. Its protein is CASSPEGPGLGNTEAFF.